The rows below give T cell receptor beta chains drawn from one sample of a study of T cells in Graves' hyperthyroidism and ophthalmopathy. One entry per CDR3 protein, called by TCRdb with MiXCR from the multiplex PCR reads. The data contain roughly 530,000 distinct CDR3 sequences, roughly a sixth of them singletons. Sequenced: blood. Receptors were obtained from a woman younger than 30 with Graves' ophthalmopathy. Both conserved end residues are part of each CDR3. The order of the fields is D gene, J gene, clone size, V gene, CDR3 protein, CDR3 DNA. D genes are given only for firm matches. Clone size is not always given. Where it is, it says once, few, many or a class for expanded clones.

TRBD2,TRBJ2-3,few,TRBV7-8,CASSLFDATSGGDTQYF,TGTGCCAGCAGCTTATTTGACGCGACTAGCGGCGGAGATACGCAGTATTTT
TRBD2,TRBJ2-1,once,TRBV29-1,CSGVGLAGSDRRDNEQFF,TGCAGCGGGGTAGGACTAGCGGGATCTGATCGGAGGGACAATGAGCAGTTCTTC
.,TRBJ2-3,many,TRBV30,CAWSVQGPDTQYF,TGTGCCTGGAGTGTACAGGGACCCGATACGCAGTATTTT
TRBD1,TRBJ1-5,.,TRBV28,CASSWGSGQGHSNQPQHF,TGTGCCAGCAGTTGGGGATCGGGACAGGGGCATAGCAATCAGCCCCAGCATTTT
.,TRBJ2-3,few,TRBV14,CASSQEEADTQYF,TGTGCCAGCAGCCAAGAGGAGGCAGATACGCAGTATTTT
.,TRBJ1-4,many,TRBV28,CASSFGGLGNEKLFF,TGTGCCAGCAGTTTCGGCGGCCTCGGAAATGAAAAACTGTTTTTT
.,TRBJ2-7,.,TRBV3-1,CATLIKRNSYEQYF,TGTGCCACCCTCATCAAGCGGAACTCCTACGAGCAGTACTTC
.,TRBJ1-5,few,TRBV28,CASSLRSPYSNQPQHF,TGTGCCAGCAGTTTGAGGTCACCTTATAGCAATCAGCCCCAGCATTTT
.,TRBJ2-5,.,TRBV7-2,CASSLVTGEGQETQYF,TGTGCCAGCAGCTTAGTTACGGGAGAAGGCCAAGAGACCCAGTACTTC
.,TRBJ2-2,.,TRBV28,CASSLRLKQAGELFF,TGTGCCAGCAGTTTAAGACTTAAACAGGCCGGGGAGCTGTTTTTT
.,TRBJ2-7,many,TRBV28,CASSFSRENYEQYF,TGTGCCAGCAGTTTCAGCCGGGAAAACTACGAGCAGTACTTC
.,TRBJ1-2,few,TRBV7-2,CASSLDWIGRVGNYGYTF,TGTGCCAGCAGCTTAGATTGGATAGGCAGGGTTGGTAACTATGGCTACACCTTC
.,TRBJ2-7,few,TRBV28,CASSPRQGGSEQYF,TGTGCCAGCAGTCCAAGACAGGGAGGCTCCGAGCAGTACTTC
.,TRBJ1-4,few,TRBV11-3,CASSQDRATNEKLFF,TGTGCCAGCAGCCAGGACCGTGCAACTAATGAAAAACTGTTTTTT
.,TRBJ2-1,.,TRBV20-1,CSSDPGNEQFF,TGCAGTTCCGATCCAGGGAATGAGCAGTTCTTC
.,TRBJ2-1,many,TRBV6-1,CASSEVGGSLNEQFF,TGTGCCAGCAGTGAAGTGGGCGGGTCCTTGAATGAGCAGTTCTTC
.,TRBJ2-7,many,TRBV7-2,CASSLVLADEQYF,TGTGCCAGCAGCTTAGTACTAGCTGACGAGCAGTACTTC
TRBD1,TRBJ2-7,many,TRBV15,CATSRVGQGYEQYF,TGTGCCACCAGCAGAGTCGGACAGGGTTACGAGCAGTACTTC
.,TRBJ1-1,.,TRBV5-4,CASGGVNTEAFF,TGTGCCAGTGGGGGGGTGAACACTGAAGCTTTCTTT
.,TRBJ1-1,once,TRBV4-2,CASSLDGGSTEAFF,TGTGCCAGCAGCCTCGACGGAGGAAGCACTGAAGCTTTCTTT
TRBD2,TRBJ2-3,.,TRBV18,CASSPPLERGLSDTQYF,TGTGCCAGCTCACCACCGTTAGAGCGGGGCCTTTCAGATACGCAGTATTTT
.,TRBJ1-4,.,TRBV7-8,CASSLNSGAKEEKLFF,TGTGCCAGCAGCCTGAACTCCGGGGCGAAGGAGGAAAAACTGTTTTTT
TRBD1,TRBJ1-1,many,TRBV7-2,CASSMTDRGGTEAFF,TGTGCCAGCAGCATGACGGACAGGGGCGGCACTGAAGCTTTCTTT
TRBD1,TRBJ2-5,many,TRBV2,CASRPDRAETQYF,TGTGCCAGCAGACCCGACAGGGCAGAGACCCAGTACTTC
.,TRBJ2-7,many,TRBV12-3/TRBV12-4,CASREPTETHEQYF,TGTGCCAGCAGAGAGCCGACAGAAACGCACGAGCAGTACTTC
.,TRBJ2-3,many,TRBV6-1,CASSGRLPGNTDTQYF,TGTGCCAGCAGTGGACGCCTTCCGGGAAACACAGATACGCAGTATTTT
TRBD2,TRBJ2-7,many,TRBV28,CASSPIGAGGPVVNEQYF,TGTGCCAGCAGCCCTATAGGAGCGGGAGGGCCAGTCGTCAACGAGCAGTACTTC
.,TRBJ1-1,many,TRBV6-1,CASGKQKYTEAFF,TGTGCCAGCGGAAAACAGAAGTACACTGAAGCTTTCTTT
TRBD1,TRBJ1-1,many,TRBV28,CASSQGAPGTEAFF,TGTGCCAGCAGTCAGGGGGCGCCGGGCACTGAAGCTTTCTTT
.,TRBJ2-5,many,TRBV28,CASSLPLRGGQETQYF,TGTGCCAGCAGTTTACCCCTCAGGGGAGGTCAAGAGACCCAGTACTTC
.,TRBJ1-5,many,TRBV2,CATRTDSNQPQHF,TGTGCCACCAGGACGGATAGCAATCAGCCCCAGCATTTT
.,TRBJ2-7,few,TRBV6-5,CASSYSQAYEQYF,TGTGCCAGCAGTTACTCACAGGCCTACGAGCAGTACTTC
.,TRBJ2-2,few,TRBV28,CASRVGQNTGELFF,TGTGCCAGCAGAGTGGGACAGAACACCGGGGAGCTGTTTTTT
.,TRBJ2-5,few,TRBV4-1,CASSQGIGRSQETQYF,TGCGCCAGCAGCCAAGGAATCGGACGGAGCCAAGAGACCCAGTACTTC
.,TRBJ1-1,few,TRBV25-1,CASRPDSGTTNTEAFF,TGTGCCAGCAGGCCAGATTCCGGGACAACGAACACTGAAGCTTTCTTT
.,TRBJ1-3,many,TRBV7-8,CASSLVDSTIYF,TGTGCCAGCAGCTTAGTCGATTCCACCATATATTTT
.,TRBJ2-1,.,TRBV12-3/TRBV12-4,CASSPGPGHEQFF,TGTGCCAGCAGTCCTGGGCCGGGTCATGAGCAGTTCTTC
.,TRBJ1-2,many,TRBV5-1,CASSLDTNYGYTF,TGTGCCAGCAGCTTGGACACTAACTATGGCTACACCTTC
TRBD2,TRBJ2-7,many,TRBV6-1,CASSDGTSGVSEQYF,TGTGCCAGCAGTGACGGGACTAGCGGAGTTTCCGAGCAGTACTTC
.,TRBJ2-7,few,TRBV28,CASGGKLSGEQYF,TGTGCCAGCGGGGGGAAACTCTCGGGGGAGCAGTACTTC
TRBD2,TRBJ2-7,.,TRBV4-2,CASSPGGGVDEQYF,TGTGCCAGCAGCCCGGGCGGGGGAGTAGACGAGCAGTACTTC
.,TRBJ1-1,many,TRBV10-3,CASTQESRGTEAFF,TGTGCCAGCACCCAGGAATCTCGCGGCACTGAAGCTTTCTTT
.,TRBJ2-3,many,TRBV12-3/TRBV12-4,CASSFSGDTQYF,TGTGCCAGCAGTTTCTCTGGGGATACGCAGTATTTT
.,TRBJ2-2,.,TRBV4-3,CASSQGPSPTGELFF,TGCGCCAGCAGCCAAGGCCCTAGTCCCACCGGGGAGCTGTTTTTT
.,TRBJ2-6,.,TRBV25-1,CASSEQGSGANVLTF,TGTGCCAGCAGTGAACAAGGCTCTGGGGCCAACGTCCTGACTTTC
TRBD2,TRBJ2-1,few,TRBV7-2,CASTRTSGGGYNEQFF,TGTGCCAGCACCAGGACTAGCGGGGGTGGGTATAATGAGCAGTTCTTC
.,TRBJ2-2,many,TRBV27,CASSLQYTGELFF,TGTGCCAGCAGTTTGCAGTACACCGGGGAGCTGTTTTTT
TRBD1,TRBJ2-7,many,TRBV28,CASRDREFYEQYF,TGTGCCAGCAGGGACAGGGAATTCTACGAGCAGTACTTC
.,TRBJ1-1,many,TRBV28,CASSILWNTEAFF,TGTGCCAGCAGTATCCTGTGGAACACTGAAGCTTTCTTT
TRBD2,TRBJ2-1,many,TRBV4-1,CASSQVAGEIDEQFF,TGCGCCAGCAGCCAAGTAGCGGGAGAAATAGATGAGCAGTTCTTC